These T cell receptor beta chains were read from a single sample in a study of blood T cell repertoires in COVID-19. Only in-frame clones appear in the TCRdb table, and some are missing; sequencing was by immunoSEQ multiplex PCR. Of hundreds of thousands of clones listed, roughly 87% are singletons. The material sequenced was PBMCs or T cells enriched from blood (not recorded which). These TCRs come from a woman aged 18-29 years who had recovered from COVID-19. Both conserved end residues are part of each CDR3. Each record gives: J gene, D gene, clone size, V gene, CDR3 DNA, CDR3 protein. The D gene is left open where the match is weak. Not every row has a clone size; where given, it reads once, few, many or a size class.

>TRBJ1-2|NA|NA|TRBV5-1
TGCGCCAGCAGCCCCGGTAGGGGCCACCTATTTGATGGCTACACCTTC
CASSPGRGHLFDGYTF
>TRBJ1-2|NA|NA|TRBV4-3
TGCGCCAGCAGCCAAGTTAGTTCGGGGGTTGGCTACACCTTC
CASSQVSSGVGYTF
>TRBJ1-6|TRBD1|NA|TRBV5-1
TGCGCCAGCAGCGATTGGACAGGGGAGGTGTTAAATAATTCACCCCTCCACTTT
CASSDWTGEVLNNSPLHF
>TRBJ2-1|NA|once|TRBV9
TGTGCCAGCAGCGTAACGGGGGGCCCCCGGTATTGGGGCTCCTACAATGAGCAGTTCTTC
CASSVTGGPRYWGSYNEQFF
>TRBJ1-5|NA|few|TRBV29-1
TGCAGCGTTGGTGGACATAGCAATCAGCCCCAGCATTTT
CSVGGHSNQPQHF
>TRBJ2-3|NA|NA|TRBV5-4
TGTGCCAGCAGCTTTGTGGCAGGCAGCTCAGATACGCAGTATTTT
CASSFVAGSSDTQYF
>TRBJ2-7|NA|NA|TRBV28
TGTGCCAGCAGCATCGGGTCCGAGCAGTACTTC
CASSIGSEQYF
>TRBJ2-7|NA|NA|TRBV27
TGTGCCAGCAGTGAGCAGGGCCTACGACTCTACGAGCAGTACTTC
CASSEQGLRLYEQYF
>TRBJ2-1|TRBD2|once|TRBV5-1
TGCGCCAGCAGCTTGGTGGCTAGCGGGGGGTACAATGAGCAGTTCTTC
CASSLVASGGYNEQFF
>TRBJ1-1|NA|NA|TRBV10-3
TGTGCCACCGGGGAATTGGCTGAAGCTTTCTTT
CATGELAEAFF
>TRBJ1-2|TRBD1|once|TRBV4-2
TGTGCCAGCAGCCTCAGGGGGGATCCCGAATATGGCTACACCTTC
CASSLRGDPEYGYTF
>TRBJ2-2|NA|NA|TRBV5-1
TGCGCCAGCAGCCTCGGACAGACAATTAACACCGGGGAGCTGTTTTTT
CASSLGQTINTGELFF
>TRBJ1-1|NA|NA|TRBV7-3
TGTGCCAGCAGCCTCCGGGCGGCAGGGGATCGGAACACTGAAGCTTTCTTT
CASSLRAAGDRNTEAFF
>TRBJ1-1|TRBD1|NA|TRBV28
TGTGCCAGCAGGAGACAGGGCATCTCCCGGACGGGTGAAGCTTTCTTT
CASRRQGISRTGEAFF
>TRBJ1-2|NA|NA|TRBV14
TGTGCCAGCAGCCAAGACCCCGGTGGCTACACCTTC
CASSQDPGGYTF
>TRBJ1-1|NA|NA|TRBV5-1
TGCGCCAGCAGCACCGCACACCCCACTGAAGCTTTCTTT
CASSTAHPTEAFF
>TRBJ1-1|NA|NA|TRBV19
TGTGCCAGTAGTATATCTTTGAACACTGAAGCTTTCTTT
CASSISLNTEAFF
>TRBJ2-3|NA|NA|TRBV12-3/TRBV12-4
TGTGCCAGCACTAGCACAGATACGCAGTATTTT
CASTSTDTQYF
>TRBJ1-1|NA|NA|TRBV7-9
TGTGCCAGCAGCCCAATGGCCCGGGTCGGGAACACTGAAGCTTTCTTT
CASSPMARVGNTEAFF
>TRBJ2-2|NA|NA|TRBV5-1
TGCGCCAGCAGCCAAACGACCGGGACACAAAACACCGGGGAGCTGTTTTTT
CASSQTTGTQNTGELFF
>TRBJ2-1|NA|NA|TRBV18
TGTGCCAGCGCCGGGAACCCCCAGAATGAGCAGTTCTTC
CASAGNPQNEQFF
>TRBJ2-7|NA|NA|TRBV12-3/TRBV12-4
TGTGCCAGCAGTCCGAATGGGCCCTACGAGCAGTACTTC
CASSPNGPYEQYF
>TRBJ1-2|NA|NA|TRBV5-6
TGTGCCAGCAGCTTTCAGGGGATGGGCTATGGCTACACCTTC
CASSFQGMGYGYTF
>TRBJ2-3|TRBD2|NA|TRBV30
TGTGCCTGGAGTGTACGTATGCGGGGGGGTGGAGATACGCAGTATTTT
CAWSVRMRGGGDTQYF
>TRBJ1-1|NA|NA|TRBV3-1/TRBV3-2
TGTGCCAGCAGCCAAGTGGGACTGGAAGCTTTCTTT
CASSQVGLEAFF
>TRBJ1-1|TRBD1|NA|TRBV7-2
TGTGCCAGCAGCACGGAGACAGGGCGTGAAGCTTTCTTT
CASSTETGREAFF
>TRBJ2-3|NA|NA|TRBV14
TGTGCCAGCAGCCAAACTAGCCCTATTGATACGCAGTATTTT
CASSQTSPIDTQYF
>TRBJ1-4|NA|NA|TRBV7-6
TGTGCCAGCAGCCGACCGGGGGTGGAAAAACTGTTTTTT
CASSRPGVEKLFF
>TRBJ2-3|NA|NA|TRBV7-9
TGTGCCAGCAACCCTTCGGTGGCAGAGCGACCTAGCACAGATACGCAGTATTTT
CASNPSVAERPSTDTQYF
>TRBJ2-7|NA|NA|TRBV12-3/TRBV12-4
TGTGCCAGCAGTTTAGTCGGCGAGCAGTACTTC
CASSLVGEQYF
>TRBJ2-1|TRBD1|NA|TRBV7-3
TGTGCCAGCAGCTTAGGCGGACAGGGGGCCCCGGGACTAAACTACAATGAGCAGTTCTTC
CASSLGGQGAPGLNYNEQFF
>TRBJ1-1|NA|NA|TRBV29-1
TGCAGCGTTAGGGACACCCTGAACACTGAAGCTTTCTTT
CSVRDTLNTEAFF
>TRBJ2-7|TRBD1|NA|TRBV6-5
TGTGCCAGCAGTCCCGACCGGACAGGGCCTTACGAGCAGTACTTC
CASSPDRTGPYEQYF
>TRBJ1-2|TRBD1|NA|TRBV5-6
TGTGCCAGCAGCCCGACAGGGGTCTATGGCTACACCTTC
CASSPTGVYGYTF
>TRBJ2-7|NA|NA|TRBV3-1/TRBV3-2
TGTGCCAGCAGCCAAGGCGGCGTAGGAGAACCTCAGTACTTC
CASSQGGVGEPQYF
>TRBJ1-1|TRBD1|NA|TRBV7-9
TGTGCCAGCAGACGCGGGACAGGGGACACTGAAGCTTTCTTT
CASRRGTGDTEAFF
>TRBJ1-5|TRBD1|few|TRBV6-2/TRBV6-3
TGTGCCAGCAGTTACTTGGACAGGGTATTCAATCAGCCCCAGCATTTT
CASSYLDRVFNQPQHF
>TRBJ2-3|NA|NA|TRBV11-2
TGTGCCAGCAGCTTGGGCTGGTTGAGTACGCAGTATTTT
CASSLGWLSTQYF
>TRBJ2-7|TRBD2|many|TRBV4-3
TGCGCCAGCAGCGTTGGACTAGCGGGGAATCCCTCCTACGAGCAGTACTTC
CASSVGLAGNPSYEQYF
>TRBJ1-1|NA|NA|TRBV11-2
TGTGCCAGCAGCTTATCACTTAACACTGAAGCTTTCTTT
CASSLSLNTEAFF
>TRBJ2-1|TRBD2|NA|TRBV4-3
TGCGCCAGCAGCCGGGGACTAGCGGGCAATGAGCAGTTCTTC
CASSRGLAGNEQFF
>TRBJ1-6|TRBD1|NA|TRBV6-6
TGTGCCAGCAGTACCATCGACAGGGGAGTTTCACCCCTCCACTTT
CASSTIDRGVSPLHF
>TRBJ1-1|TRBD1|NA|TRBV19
TGTGCCAGCAGACAGGGGCGGGTCGCTGAAGCTTTCTTT
CASRQGRVAEAFF
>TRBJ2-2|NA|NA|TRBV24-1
TGTGCCACCAGTGCGATAGCGAACACCGGGGAGCTGTTTTTT
CATSAIANTGELFF
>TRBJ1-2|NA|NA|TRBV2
TGTGCCAGCAGTGAAGTAGCCGCGATAAGTTACTATGGCTACACCTTC
CASSEVAAISYYGYTF
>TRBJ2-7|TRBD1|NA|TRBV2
TGTGCCAGCAGTGAACGCGGACAGGGATCAGGCGAGCAGTACTTC
CASSERGQGSGEQYF